This is a list of T cell receptor beta chains from one sample in a study of memory CD4+ T cells and cytomegalovirus serostatus. Libraries were prepared by immunoSEQ multiplex PCR; TCRdb keeps only in-frame clonotypes and omits some of them. The sample includes some 40,000 clones, approximately 79% of them seen just once. Sequencing was done on a sample of memory CD4+ T cells from blood. The receptors were gathered from an adult in good health and CMV-seropositive. The CDR3 runs from the conserved cysteine through the conserved F or W. A D gene is named only where the DNA matches it firmly. Expanded clones get a size class; other rows say once, few or many, or leave the size out.

- | - | TRBJ2-5 | TRBV7-2 | CASSLMAKQETQYF | TGTGCCAGCAGCTTAATGGCGAAACAAGAGACCCAGTACTTC
- | - | TRBJ1-4 | TRBV28 | CASRKTGQLNEKLFF | TGTGCCAGCAGAAAGACGGGGCAGCTTAATGAAAAACTGTTTTTT
- | - | TRBJ2-6 | TRBV5-4 | CASSLGGVPGANVLTF | TGTGCCAGCAGCTTGGGCGGGGTACCTGGGGCCAACGTCCTGACTTTC
few | - | TRBJ2-1 | TRBV7-8 | CASSLADFFYNEQFF | TGTGCCAGCAGCTTAGCGGATTTCTTTTACAATGAGCAGTTCTTC
- | TRBD1 | TRBJ2-5 | TRBV15 | CATSGGPLTGVRETQYF | TGTGCCACCAGCGGGGGCCCTCTGACAGGGGTGAGAGAGACCCAGTACTTC
- | - | TRBJ2-1 | TRBV1 | CTSNEGLTSNEQFF | TGCACCAGCAACGAAGGGCTAACGTCGAATGAGCAGTTCTTC
- | TRBD2 | TRBJ2-5 | TRBV9 | CASSVSGAGETQYF | TGTGCCAGCAGCGTTAGCGGGGCGGGAGAGACCCAGTACTTC
medium-sized | - | TRBJ1-1 | TRBV7-9 | CASSRGWTEAFF | TGTGCCAGCAGCCGTGGATGGACTGAAGCTTTCTTT
- | - | TRBJ2-5 | TRBV5-1 | CASTRGHQETQYF | TGCGCCAGCACCAGGGGCCACCAAGAGACCCAGTACTTC
- | - | TRBJ2-2 | TRBV27 | CATSPWGRSNTGELFF | TGTGCCACCTCACCTTGGGGGCGCTCGAACACCGGGGAGCTGTTTTTT
- | - | TRBJ2-7 | TRBV7-6 | CASSLAGGFTYEQYF | TGTGCCAGCAGCTTAGCGGGAGGCTTTACCTACGAGCAGTACTTC